This T cell receptor beta chain is drawn from a study of blood T cell repertoires in COVID-19. In the original workflow: Reference gene primer amplification gave nucleated cell count estimates. Only in-frame clones appear in the TCRdb table, and some are missing; sequencing was by immunoSEQ multiplex PCR. V and J calls and clone size are copied from that table; D and trimming were computed from the DNA. The data hold a few hundred thousand clones, with 80% to 85% observed a single time. Germline lookup yields CDR1 KGHSH and CDR2 LQKENI. V trimming: 3 bases; J trimming: 3 bases; junction bases outside the gene matches: 0. The CDR3 runs 13 residues.

The sequence was collected from a woman under 40 who had recovered from COVID-19. Specimen: peripheral blood. The V gene is TRBV18, the J gene TRBJ1-2; 8 nucleotides line up with TRBD1. The CDR3 bases are TGTGCCAGCTCACCGACAGGGGACTATGGCTACACCTTC. Its translation: CASSPTGDYGYTF.